This TCR beta chain comes out of a study of shared clonotypes between healthy human individuals. CD45RO-negative, CCR7-selected cells formed the naive CD8 fraction, which excluded terminally differentiated effector memory CD45RA+ cells. The CDR3 is 14 residues long. CDR1 ENHRY and CDR2 SYGVKD come from the germline V gene. Trimming left V 6 bases short and J 3 bases short, with 15 bases between. Concerning this clone: Its antigen is unknown.

Study-level points and caveats: Despite large depth, sorted-subset datasets appeared incompletely sequenced.

The data were produced by immunoSEQ multiplex PCR, yet TCRdb's version contains in-frame clones alone and is incomplete. The data contain some 2.1 million clones, around 93% of them singletons. The receptor's source is a man aged 18 to 30 in good health. Some clones in this sample may be carry-over from other donors' samples. Sequenced input: naive CD8+ T cells from PBMCs. The rearrangement links TRBV10-3 to TRBJ2-7; D tentatively reads TRBD1 or TRBD2 (5 bases each). The CDR3 spells CAISGLGPLYEQYF. CDR3 DNA sequence: TGTGCCATCAGCGGCCTGGGACCCCTCTACGAGCAGTACTTC.